Each of the 26 T cell receptor beta chains below was sequenced from the same sample in a study of blood T cell repertoires in COVID-19. Here immunoSEQ multiplex PCR was the method, and the copy in TCRdb shows in-frame clones only, minus some. Counted here are almost 500,000 clones, about 88% occurring once; the ten biggest clones make up 7% to 10%. Sequencing was carried out using PBMCs or T cells enriched from blood (not recorded which). The source is a woman aged 60-75 years who had recovered from COVID-19.

The chain combines TRBV11-2 with TRBJ1-2, with 7 nucleotides matching TRBD1. Germline CDR1 is SGHAT and CDR2 is FQNNGV. The CDR3 contains 17 residues. Unmatched junction bases numbered 12, after V lost 5 bases and J lost 0 bases. The CDR3 bases are TGTGCCAGCAGCCCCACGACAGGGCCCTCTTCTAACTATGGCTACACCTTC. This sequence encodes CASSPTTGPSSNYGYTF.

The rearrangement joins TRBV4-1 to TRBJ1-4, with D maybe TRBD1 (6 bases). This CDR3 comprises 15 residues. Trimming took 4 bases from V and 3 from J, leaving 12 bases between them. The germline V gene encodes CDR1 MGHRA and CDR2 YSYEKL. The CDR3 here is CASSPWTDSNEKLFF. CDR3 coding DNA: TGCGCCAGCAGCCCATGGACAGATTCTAATGAAAAACTGTTTTTT.

The chain links TRBV10-1 to TRBJ1-1, with a possible D match to TRBD1 (5 bases). V gave up 3 bases and J gave up 5 bases, with 13 bases separating them. There are 14 residues in the CDR3. CDR1 is WNHNN, CDR2 SYGVQD, per germline (reference sequence). The CDR3 region is CASSEQAFGTEAFF. CDR3 in DNA: TGCGCCAGCAGTGAACAGGCCTTCGGGACTGAAGCTTTCTTT.

The rearrangement joins TRBV6-5 to TRBJ1-5; D perhaps matches TRBD1 (6 bases). Looked up from germline, CDR1 is MNHEY and CDR2 is SVGAGI. The CDR3 extends over 15 amino acids. The V and J ends lost 3 bases and 4 bases respectively, with 13 bases between them. The CDR3 region has the DNA TGTGCCAGCAGTTATTCTTCCAGGGGAAATCAGCCCCAGCATTTT. Translated: CASSYSSRGNQPQHF.

This clone was counted once. The chain employs TRBV27 and TRBJ1-5; 8 bases map to TRBD1. J was trimmed by 6 bases and V by 7 bases; bases with no gene match: 26. CDR3 size: 20 residues. Germline assignment: CDR1 MNHEY and CDR2 SMNVEV (reference sequence). The CDR3 protein is CASKDTPWQGARSFFQPQHF. In nucleotides, the CDR3 is TGTGCCAGCAAGGACACCCCCTGGCAGGGGGCGCGCTCGTTTTTTCAGCCCCAGCATTTT.

The CDR3 DNA sequence: TGTGCCAGTAGTATTTTGGGGAGGGGAGTCGCTGAGCAGTTCTTC. This sequence encodes CASSILGRGVAEQFF. The rearrangement uses TRBV19 and TRBJ2-1, with 7 nucleotides matching TRBD2. V was clipped by 3 bases and J by 9 bases; unmatched bases: 11. The CDR3 spans 15 residues. Germline V lookup: CDR1 LNHDA, CDR2 SQIVND (reference sequence).

The chain has TRBV18 and TRBJ1-3, with D unresolved. Germline V gene lookup returns CDR1 KGHSH and CDR2 LQKENI. The CDR3 runs to 15 residues. The germline V and J ends were trimmed by 0 bases and 1 base, with 7 bases remaining between them. CDR3 sequence: CASSPPGGSGNTIYF. The CDR3 DNA is TGTGCCAGCTCACCACCGGGAGGGTCTGGAAACACCATATATTTT.

CDR3 sequence: CATSDPGTNYGYTF. CDR3 nucleotide sequence: TGTGCCACCAGTGACCCAGGGACTAACTATGGCTACACCTTC. The rearrangement joins TRBV24-1 to TRBJ1-2; a possible D gene is TRBD1 (5 bases). Germline CDR1 is KGHDR and CDR2 is SFDVKD. The ends were cut back, 4 bases at V and 0 bases at J, with 8 bases in the middle. The CDR3 is made up of 14 amino acids.

The J gene is TRBJ2-1, the V gene TRBV7-2, with 7 bases fitting TRBD2. Germline CDR1 is SGHTA and CDR2 is FQGNSA. J gave up 9 bases and V 9 bases, and 8 bases lay outside the gene matches. This CDR3 is 12 amino acids long. This CDR3 is CARSYPGGEQFF. The CDR3 bases are TGTGCCAGGTCTTACCCGGGGGGTGAGCAGTTCTTC. The whole variable domain, remainder taken from reference TRBV7-2 and TRBJ2-1, is GAGVSQSPSNKVTEKGKDVELRCDPISGHTALYWYRQSLGQGLEFLIYFQGNSAPDKSGLPSDRFSAERTGGSVSTLTIQRTQQEDSAVYLCARSYPGGEQFFGPGTRLTVL.

The chain combines TRBV2 with TRBJ1-6; 7 nucleotides agree with TRBD1. J lost 8 bases, V lost 9 bases, and 1 base had no gene match. This CDR3 comprises 11 residues. CDR1 and CDR2 (germline): SNHLY, FYNNEI. The CDR3 reads CASTGDSPLHF. CDR3 sequence (DNA): TGTGCCAGTACAGGGGATTCACCCCTCCACTTT.

The rearrangement joins TRBV4-1 to TRBJ2-7; maybe TRBD1 (6 bases). In germline, CDR1 is MGHRA, CDR2 YSYEKL. Trimming removed 8 bases from V and 0 bases from J, with 20 bases in between. The CDR3 has 16 residues. The CDR3, as DNA: TGCGCCAGCCGACACCCCAGGGGTCCTCCCTCCTACGAGCAGTACGTC. It specifies CASRHPRGPPSYEQYV.

The V call is TRBV2, the J call TRBJ2-3; 7 bases match TRBD1. Trimming removed 3 bases from V and 2 bases from J; junction bases left unmatched: 11. This CDR3 has 17 residues. Germline loops: CDR1 SNHLY, CDR2 FYNNEI. CDR3 amino acids: CASSDFLDRSDTDTQYF. DNA of the CDR3: TGTGCCAGCAGTGATTTTTTGGACAGGTCCGACACAGATACGCAGTATTTT.

V and J are TRBV12-5 and TRBJ2-5; D gene ambiguous. V lost 1 base, J lost 5 bases, and 8 bases lay in between. The CDR3 is made up of 13 amino acids. Germline values: CDR1 LGHNT, CDR2 FRNRAP. CDR3: CASGLGHSETQYF. The CDR3 DNA is TGTGCTAGTGGTTTGGGCCATAGTGAGACCCAGTACTTC.

This chain joins TRBV23-1 and TRBJ2-2, with 16 bases that match TRBD2. TRBV23-1 is classed as an ORF, of uncertain function. This CDR3 region has 18 residues. J lost 4 bases, V lost 2 bases, and 4 bases had no gene match. The CDR3 DNA sequence: TGCGCCAGCAGTCAACCGGGACTAGCGGGGGGGACCACCGGGGAGCTGTTTTTT. As protein: CASSQPGLAGGTTGELFF.

The chain recombines TRBV24-1 with TRBJ2-5; the match to TRBD1 covers 9 bases. Per germline, CDR1 KGHDR and CDR2 SFDVKD. The CDR3 is made up of 15 amino acids. V shed 4 bases and J 4 bases; nucleotides not matched to a gene: 6. This CDR3 is CATSDRGQGGETQYF. CDR3 in DNA: TGTGCCACCAGTGACCGGGGACAGGGCGGAGAGACCCAGTACTTC.

This CDR3 is CATSEPQGASTDTQYF. In DNA form, the CDR3 reads TGTGCCACCAGTGAACCACAGGGGGCTAGCACAGATACGCAGTATTTT. This sequence joins TRBV24-1 and TRBJ2-3; 9 bases are shared with TRBD1. The CDR3 loop spans 16 amino acids. V lost 4 bases and J lost 0; bases outside the gene matches: 4. Germline CDR1 reads KGHDR; CDR2 reads SFDVKD.

The chain carries TRBV5-8 and TRBJ2-3; 8 bases are shared with TRBD2. J gave up 1 base and V 5 bases, and 6 bases lay outside the gene matches. There are 15 residues in the CDR3. Germline CDR1 reads SGHTS; CDR2 reads YDEGEE. CDR3 in DNA: TGTGCCAGCAGAATATTAGCGGGGCGCACAGATACGCAGTATTTT. This encodes CASRILAGRTDTQYF.

J is TRBJ1-1 and V is TRBV6-5; D not certain. V shed 4 bases and J shed 7 bases, with 19 bases lying between them. Germline V CDR1 and CDR2: MNHEY, SVGAGI. The CDR3 runs to 15 residues. CDR3 sequence reads: CASSWLPRETNEAFF. The CDR3 DNA sequence: TGTGCCAGCAGTTGGTTGCCGAGGGAAACAAATGAAGCTTTCTTT.

The rearrangement joins TRBV9 to TRBJ1-5; D is uncertain. CDR3 size: 14 residues. Trimming left V 2 bases short and J 2 bases short, with 8 bases between. Looked up from germline, CDR1 is SGDLS and CDR2 is YYNGEE. This CDR3 reads CASSVSSGNQPQHF. The CDR3 nucleotides are TGTGCCAGCAGCGTCTCCTCCGGCAATCAGCCCCAGCATTTT.

The chain has TRBV10-3 and TRBJ2-7; D is possibly TRBD1 (5 bases). The CDR3 runs 15 residues. Germline-derived CDR1 and CDR2 are ENHRY and SYGVKD. Trimming cost V 0 bases and J 2 bases, with 11 bases left between them. The DNA of the CDR3 is TGTGCCATCAGTGAGTCGACAGACAAAGCCTACGAGCAGTACTTC. Its translation: CAISESTDKAYEQYF.

This clone was counted only a few times. The CDR3, as DNA: TGTGCTAGTGGTTTGGGTACGCGGGGGAACACCGGGGAGCTGTTTTTT. This codes for CASGLGTRGNTGELFF. The chain carries TRBV12-5 and TRBJ2-2, with a tentative D call TRBD2 (6 bases). The V and J ends lost 1 base and 1 base respectively, with 10 bases between them. Germline values: CDR1 LGHNT, CDR2 FRNRAP. The CDR3 is made up of 16 amino acids.

The gene calls are TRBV7-2 and TRBJ1-1, with D maybe TRBD1 (5 bases). CDR1 and CDR2 (germline): SGHTA, FQGNSA. The germline V and J ends were trimmed by 3 bases and 1 base, with 12 bases remaining between them. The CDR3 is 15 residues long. The CDR3 spells CASSFSGLTNTEAFF. The CDR3 coding sequence is TGTGCCAGCAGCTTTTCGGGACTGACGAACACTGAAGCTTTCTTT.

The gene calls are TRBV19 and TRBJ1-1, with a weak D call TRBD1 (6 bases). Germline V CDR1 and CDR2: LNHDA, SQIVND (reference sequence). V shed 5 bases and J shed 3 bases, with 13 bases lying between them. The CDR3 loop spans 14 amino acids. Here the CDR3 reads CASSPFGQYTEAFF. CDR3 DNA: TGTGCCAGTAGTCCCTTCGGACAGTACACTGAAGCTTTCTTT.

This clone was counted between two and nine times. This rearrangement joins TRBV6-5 to TRBJ2-7; D is uncertain. CDR3 length: 15 amino acids. Germline-derived CDR1 and CDR2 are MNHEY and SVGAGI. Trimming pared 0 bases from V and 2 bases from J, leaving 11 bases between. The DNA for the CDR3 is TGTGCCAGCAGTTACTCGAACCGCGTACCCTACGAGCAGTACTTC. Translated, it gives CASSYSNRVPYEQYF.

The chain recombines TRBV5-5 with TRBJ2-7; 7 bases agree with TRBD2. CDR1 is SGHKS, CDR2 YYEKEE, per germline (reference sequence). The CDR3 has 15 residues. V gave up 4 bases and J gave up 0 bases; unmatched junction bases: 7. The CDR3 loop is CASSGRAGSSYEQYF. The CDR3 bases are TGTGCCAGCAGCGGGAGGGCAGGGAGCTCCTACGAGCAGTACTTC.

The V and J genes are TRBV2 and TRBJ1-3; TRBD1 matches 7 bases. Germline assignment: CDR1 SNHLY and CDR2 FYNNEI. The trim removed 6 bases at V and 4 bases at J, leaving 12 bases unmatched. The CDR3 spans 16 residues. CDR3 amino acids: CASSLSSGGTGNTIYF. The CDR3 bases are TGTGCCAGCAGCCTCTCCTCAGGGGGGACAGGAAACACCATATATTTT. The full variable domain, its missing parts supplied by reference TRBV2 and TRBJ1-3, is EPEVTQTPSHQVTQMGQEVILRCVPISNHLYFYWYRQILGQKVEFLVSFYNNEISEKSEIFDDQFSVERPDGSNFTLKIRSTKLEDSAMYFCASSLSSGGTGNTIYFGEGSWLTVV.